The 22 T cell receptor beta chains below all came from one sample that was sequenced in a study of blood T cell repertoires in COVID-19. Libraries were prepared by immunoSEQ multiplex PCR; TCRdb keeps only in-frame clonotypes and omits some of them. The sample includes around 140,000 clones, roughly nine tenths of them seen just once. The material sequenced was peripheral blood. These receptor sequences come from a man between 18 and 35 years old with COVID-19, enrolled during active disease.

The chain has TRBV7-9 and TRBJ2-5; possibly TRBD2 for D (6 bases). Germline lookup yields CDR1 SEHNR and CDR2 FQNEAQ (reference sequence). The germline V and J ends were trimmed by 0 bases and 10 bases, with 15 bases remaining between them. The CDR3 is 14 residues long. CDR3 coding DNA: TGTGCCAGCAGCTTAGCGGGGGAGGCTGGAATCCAGTACTTC. Amino acid sequence: CASSLAGEAGIQYF.

The gene calls are TRBV28 and TRBJ1-3; D is undetermined. This CDR3 is 14 amino acids long. V shed 2 bases and J shed 2 bases, with 7 bases lying between them. CDR1 is MDHEN and CDR2 is SYDVKM in the germline V gene. Written as DNA, the CDR3 is TGTGCCAGCAGTTTACCACAAGCTGGAAACACCATATATTTT. Protein product: CASSLPQAGNTIYF.

The chain links TRBV18 to TRBJ1-5; TRBD1 matches 7 bases. The CDR3 spans 16 residues. Germline-derived CDR1 and CDR2 are KGHSH and LQKENI. Trimming at V came to 3 bases and at J to 4 bases, leaving 9 bases not matched to a gene. The CDR3 here is CASSPPGQIGNQPQHF. As DNA, the CDR3 is TGTGCCAGCTCACCTCCGGGACAGATAGGAAATCAGCCCCAGCATTTT.

The chain uses TRBV9 and TRBJ2-3; TRBD1 matches 7 bases. With V trimmed by 0 bases and J by 2 bases, 9 bases remained unmatched. The CDR3 runs 17 residues. Germline V gene sequence: CDR1 SGDLS, CDR2 YYNGEE. CDR3 sequence (DNA): TGTGCCAGCAGCGTAGCAGGGGGAGCGGTCCACACAGATACGCAGTATTTT. As protein: CASSVAGGAVHTDTQYF.

This clone has at least ten counts. The chain recombines TRBV7-8 with TRBJ2-2, with 11 bases matching TRBD2. The ends lost 5 bases at V and 1 base at J; junction bases unmatched: 3. Germline values: CDR1 SGHVS, CDR2 FQNEAQ. The CDR3 extends over 16 amino acids. CDR3 protein: CASSLLAGGNTGELFF. DNA of the CDR3: TGTGCCAGCAGCCTTCTAGCGGGAGGGAACACCGGGGAGCTGTTTTTT.

This chain links TRBV3-1 (or the pseudogene TRBV3-2) with TRBJ2-5; D remains ambiguous. Looked up from germline, CDR1 is LGHDT and CDR2 is YNNKEL (reference sequence). This CDR3 spans 13 amino acids. V shed 1 base and J shed 5 bases, with 8 bases lying between them. The CDR3 loop is CASSQGVRETQYF. The CDR3 DNA reads TGTGCCAGCAGCCAAGGCGTTCGGGAGACCCAGTACTTC.

This chain connects TRBV5-4 to TRBJ2-1, with a weak D call TRBD2 (5 bases). This CDR3 is built from 12 residues. Germline CDR1 is SGHNT and CDR2 is YYREEE (reference sequence). Trimming removed 4 bases at V and 8 bases at J, with 10 bases between. The CDR3 protein is CASSHEGYEQFF. The DNA of the CDR3 is TGTGCCAGCAGCCACGAGGGCTATGAGCAGTTCTTC. Looking up the rest from reference TRBV5-4 and TRBJ2-1 gives the full variable domain: ETGVTQSPTHLIKTRGQQVTLRCSSQSGHNTVSWYQQALGQGPQFIFQYYREEENGRGNFPPRFSGLQFPNYSSELNVNALELDDSALYLCASSHEGYEQFFGPGTRLTVL.

The genes are TRBV14 and TRBJ1-1; 9 nucleotides align to TRBD1. CDR1 and CDR2 from the germline V gene are SGHDN and FVKESK. CDR3 length: 15 residues. V gave up 0 bases and J gave up 4 bases; unmatched junction bases: 3. The CDR3 here is CASSQDGTGSTEAFF. CDR3 coding DNA: TGTGCCAGCAGCCAAGACGGGACAGGGAGCACTGAAGCTTTCTTT.

This clone was counted a single time. The chain employs TRBV6-2 or TRBV6-3 and TRBJ2-7, with TRBD1 as a possible D gene (6 bases). Trimming stripped 4 bases from V and 2 bases from J, with 9 bases between. This CDR3 is 13 amino acids long. Germline CDR1 is MNHEY and CDR2 is SVGEGT. CDR3 DNA sequence: TGTGCCAGCAGTTTACAGGGTACCTACGAGCAGTACTTC. Amino acid sequence: CASSLQGTYEQYF.

The chain has TRBV3-1 (or the pseudogene TRBV3-2) and TRBJ2-4; TRBD2 might be the D (5 bases). Germline CDR1 reads LGHDT; CDR2 reads YNNKEL (reference sequence). This CDR3 region has 17 residues. V was pared by 3 bases and J by 0 bases, with 15 bases between. CDR3 coding DNA: TGTGCCAGCAGCCACGACCGACGGGGATTAGCCAAAAACATTCAGTACTTC. Residues: CASSHDRRGLAKNIQYF.

With regard to this clone: Mismatch with germline at one junction end may stem from a read error. The chain uses TRBV6-5 and TRBJ1-4, with TRBD1 as a possible D gene (5 bases). This CDR3 spans 13 amino acids. Per the germline V gene, CDR1 is MNHEY and CDR2 is SVGAGI. The CDR3 is CASSGGTNEKLLF. Here the CDR3 DNA reads TGTGCCAGCTCTGGGGGGACTAATGAAAAACTGCTTTTT.

This sequence joins TRBV12-5 and TRBJ2-3, with 8 positions matching TRBD2. V lost 7 bases, J lost 4 bases, and 7 bases stayed unmatched. The germline CDR1 and CDR2 sequences are LGHNT and FRNRAP. The CDR3 is made up of 14 amino acids. The CDR3 DNA reads as TGTGCTAGTGCTGGGACTAGTAGGCCAGATACGCAGTATTTT. Translated, it gives CASAGTSRPDTQYF.

This clone has a handful of counts. The rearrangement uses TRBV6-4 and TRBJ2-7, with D possibly TRBD2 on 6 matching bases. The CDR3 totals 16 residues. The germline gives CDR1 MRHNA, CDR2 SNTAGT. Trimming stripped 2 bases from V and 5 bases from J, with 19 bases between. CDR3 sequence: CASSDNEGLGDHEQYF. CDR3 in DNA: TGTGCCAGCAGTGACAACGAGGGACTTGGGGACCACGAGCAGTACTTC.

The count of this clone is one. V and J are TRBV7-2 and TRBJ2-1; 13 bases are a match to TRBD2. The CDR3 extends over 16 amino acids. Germline V gene sequence: CDR1 SGHTA, CDR2 FQGNSA. V lost 6 bases and J lost 7; bases outside the gene matches: 9. In DNA form, the CDR3 reads TGTGCCAGCAGACGGTTCGGGACTAGCGGGACTAATGAGCAGTTCTTC. Translating it yields CASRRFGTSGTNEQFF. The full variable domain, with the rest looked up from reference TRBV7-2 and TRBJ2-1, is GAGVSQSPSNKVTEKGKDVELRCDPISGHTALYWYRQSLGQGLEFLIYFQGNSAPDKSGLPSDRFSAERTGGSVSTLTIQRTQQEDSAVYLCASRRFGTSGTNEQFFGPGTRLTVL.

This clone was seen once. The chain employs TRBV29-1 and TRBJ1-5; TRBD1 is a possible D gene (6 bases). CDR1 is SQVTM and CDR2 is ANQGSEA in the germline V gene. The CDR3 consists of 13 residues. Trimming took off 7 bases at V and 8 bases at J, with 18 bases between the two ends. This chain's CDR3 is CSGAQGYGEPQHF. The CDR3, as DNA: TGCAGCGGAGCCCAGGGGTACGGGGAGCCCCAGCATTTT.

The chain employs TRBV29-1 and TRBJ1-2, with 7 bases fitting TRBD1. The CDR3 loop spans 13 amino acids. Per germline, CDR1 SQVTM and CDR2 ANQGSEA. The junction had 12 bases not matched to a gene; V was cut back by 6 bases and J by 8 bases. In DNA, the CDR3 is TGCAGCGTGGACACCGGGACAGAGGGAGGCTACACCTTC. It translates to CSVDTGTEGGYTF.

This clone has a single count. V is TRBV6-2 or TRBV6-3 and J is TRBJ2-7; 14 bases match TRBD2. Germline CDR1 reads MNHEY; CDR2 reads SVGEGT. Trimming cost V 5 bases and J 6 bases; bases outside gene matches: 6. This CDR3 is 15 amino acids long. For the CDR3, the DNA is TGTGCCAGCAGTCAAGGACTAGCGGGAGGAACCGAGCAGTACTTC. Protein sequence: CASSQGLAGGTEQYF.

This clone showed up just once. At one end the junction does not follow the germline gene, possibly because of a read error. In DNA form, the CDR3 reads TGTGCCTGGAGTGGCGGGACAGGGGATGAAAAACTGCTTTTT. Translated: CAWSGGTGDEKLLF. The gene calls are TRBV30 and TRBJ1-4, with 10 bases identical to TRBD1. The CDR3 has 14 amino acids. Germline-derived CDR1 and CDR2 are GTSNPN and SVGIG (reference sequence).

Notes on this clone: Relative to the germline gene, one junction end is altered; a read error may explain this. The J gene is TRBJ1-1, the V gene TRBV6-2 or TRBV6-3; D unresolved. The CDR3 covers 15 residues. Per the germline V gene, CDR1 is MNHEY and CDR2 is SVGEGT. The CDR3 DNA is TGTGCCAGCAGTTACTCCCCACTGAGGAACCCTGAAGCTTTCTTT. Protein: CASSYSPLRNPEAFF.

The CDR3 sequence: CASSLGGSGYTF. The CDR3 region has the DNA TGTGCCAGCAGCTTGGGCGGGTCCGGCTACACCTTC. This sequence joins TRBV11-2 and TRBJ1-2; the D is unclear. This CDR3 spans 12 amino acids. CDR1 is SGHAT, CDR2 FQNNGV, per germline. Trimming removed 3 bases at V and 8 bases at J, with 10 bases between. The variable domain in full, completed from reference TRBV11-2 and TRBJ1-2, reads EAGVAQSPRYKIIEKRQSVAFWCNPISGHATLYWYQQILGQGPKLLIQFQNNGVVDDSQLPKDRFSAERLKGVDSTLKIQPAKLEDSAVYLCASSLGGSGYTFGSGTRLTVV.

The chain links TRBV20-1 to TRBJ2-3; the match to TRBD2 covers 9 bases. CDR3 length: 15 residues. Per the germline V gene, CDR1 is DFQATT and CDR2 is SNEGSKA (reference sequence). J lost 2 bases, V lost 3 bases, and 6 bases had no gene match. The CDR3 is CSASPGTSSTDTQYF. The CDR3 bases are TGCAGTGCTAGTCCTGGGACTAGCTCCACAGATACGCAGTATTTT.

V usage is TRBV19 and J usage is TRBJ2-1; D ambiguous. Germline V gene sequence: CDR1 LNHDA, CDR2 SQIVND (reference sequence). The germline V and J ends were trimmed by 5 bases and 5 bases, with 16 bases remaining between them. The CDR3 has 15 amino acids. CDR3 DNA sequence: TGTGCCAGTAGTCCCCACCAGATCCATAACAATGAGCAGTTCTTC. It specifies CASSPHQIHNNEQFF.